The 32 T cell receptor beta chains presented below share a single source sample, sequenced in a study of T-cell memory formation after mild COVID-19. MiXCR, run by TCRdb on the 5' RACE reads, gives a single entry per CDR3 protein. Of about 35,000 distinct CDR3 sequences detected, approximately 21% appear once; the ten largest clones hold 1.5%. Material: PBMCs or a T cell subset sorted from them (not recorded which). These TCRs come from an adult who had mild COVID-19 (a few samples of this study predate the infection). Cell type and time point are not known.

This clonotype appeared many times. This chain uses TRBV3-1 with TRBJ1-6; no definite D call. The germline gives CDR1 LGHDT, CDR2 YNNKEL (reference sequence). The germline V and J ends were trimmed by 5 bases and 10 bases, with 12 bases remaining between them. The CDR3 is 13 amino acids. CDR3 region: CASSLNQASPLHF. CDR3 nucleotide sequence: TGTGCCAGCAGCTTAAATCAGGCATCACCCCTCCACTTT.

Comments on this clonotype: This may stem from a read error, because a much larger clone lies one nucleotide away. V is TRBV6-5 and J is TRBJ2-7; 9 bases are shared with TRBD2. CDR1 MNHEY and CDR2 SVGAGI come from the germline V gene. This CDR3 is built from 13 residues. Here the CDR3 DNA reads TGTGCCAGCAAACTAGCGGGCCCCTACGAGAAGTACTTC. Translated, it gives CASKLAGPYEKYF.

The gene calls are TRBV5-5 and TRBJ2-1; D perhaps matches TRBD1 (6 bases). The CDR3 length is 16 residues. V was shortened by 2 bases and J by 5 bases, with 17 bases between the two germline ends. Per germline, CDR1 SGHKS and CDR2 YYEKEE (reference sequence). CDR3 DNA sequence: TGTGCCAGCAGCTTCTTTAGGCAGGGGCGCGACAATGAGCAGTTCTTC. Residues: CASSFFRQGRDNEQFF.

This clonotype has a count of ten or more. J is TRBJ2-7 and V is TRBV6-1; 16 bases are shared with TRBD2. Germline CDR1 is MNHNS and CDR2 is SASEGT. The V segment lost 7 bases and the J segment 7 bases; nucleotides outside the gene matches: 10. CDR3 length equals 16 residues. The CDR3 DNA is TGTGCCAGCATAAAGGGACTAGCGGGGGGGCCTCGAGAGCAGTACTTC. This codes for CASIKGLAGGPREQYF.

About this clonotype: A much larger clone sits a single nucleotide away, making a read error possible. The V and J genes are TRBV29-1 and TRBJ2-4; 7 nucleotides match TRBD1. The CDR3 consists of 14 residues. Germline CDR1 and CDR2: SQVTM and ANQGSEA. Here the CDR3 reads CSARQGGAKNTQYF. The CDR3 DNA sequence: TGCAGCGCCCGACAGGGCGGAGCCAAAAACACTCAGTACTTC.

The chain recombines TRBV29-1 with TRBJ2-7; TRBD1 matches at 7 bases. The CDR3 loop spans 13 amino acids. Germline values: CDR1 SQVTM, CDR2 ANQGSEA. J gave up 5 bases and V 4 bases, and 8 bases lay outside the gene matches. CDR3 amino acids: CSVVTGTADEQYF. The CDR3 DNA reads as TGCAGCGTTGTAACGGGGACAGCCGACGAGCAGTACTTC.

The rearrangement links TRBV7-6 to TRBJ2-7, with unresolved D. The CDR3 runs to 14 residues. The ends were cut back, 1 base at V and 4 bases at J, with 11 bases in the middle. Germline CDR1 SGHVS, CDR2 FNYEAQ. The CDR3 coding sequence is TGTGCCAGCAGCTTAGGGAATGACGGATACGAGCAGTACTTC. Amino acids: CASSLGNDGYEQYF.

The J gene is TRBJ1-2, the V gene TRBV4-3; possibly TRBD1 for D (5 bases). V was trimmed by 0 bases and J by 5 bases, leaving 13 bases between them. CDR1 and CDR2 (germline): LGHNA, YSLEER. This CDR3 spans 15 amino acids. CDR3 sequence reads: CASSQEASGAYGYTF. The DNA of the CDR3 is TGCGCCAGCAGCCAAGAGGCCAGCGGGGCTTATGGCTACACCTTC.

The J gene is TRBJ2-3, the V gene TRBV10-2; maybe TRBD1 (6 bases). The CDR3 length is 15 residues. Trimming stripped 2 bases from V and 0 bases from J, with 9 bases between. Germline values: CDR1 WSHSY, CDR2 SAAADI. The CDR3 loop is CASSEDRLSTDTQYF. In DNA form, the CDR3 reads TGCGCCAGCAGTGAGGACAGGTTAAGCACAGATACGCAGTATTTT.

This clonotype was observed many times. The chain recombines TRBV27 with TRBJ1-2, with no clear D. V was pared by 8 bases and J by 8 bases, with 18 bases between. CDR3 length: 13 amino acids. Germline CDR1 reads MNHEY; CDR2 reads SMNVEV (reference sequence). CDR3 loop: CASAFRQQRGYTF. DNA for the CDR3: TGTGCCAGCGCCTTCCGGCAACAGAGGGGCTACACCTTC.

This clonotype was counted at least ten times. This chain connects TRBV5-1 to TRBJ2-7, with TRBD1 matching over 8 bases. CDR1 is SGHRS and CDR2 is YFSETQ in the germline V gene. The CDR3 loop spans 12 amino acids. The V segment lost 4 bases and the J segment 8 bases; nucleotides outside the gene matches: 5. The CDR3: CASSLDRDKQYF. CDR3 DNA sequence: TGCGCCAGCAGCCTGGACAGGGATAAGCAGTACTTC.

This clonotype was counted ten times or more. The chain has TRBV6-1 and TRBJ1-5; possible D gene TRBD1, 5 bases. V dropped 2 bases and J dropped 8 bases, with 19 bases sitting between them. The germline gives CDR1 MNHNS, CDR2 SASEGT. The CDR3 is 16 amino acids. This CDR3 reads CASSEKQYRPGEPQHF. The CDR3 DNA sequence: TGTGCCAGCAGTGAAAAACAATACAGGCCGGGGGAGCCCCAGCATTTT.

The rearrangement uses TRBV11-3 and TRBJ1-6; D remains ambiguous. The germline gives CDR1 SGHNT, CDR2 YENEEA. The germline V and J ends were trimmed by 5 bases and 6 bases, with 14 bases remaining between them. The CDR3 is 15 residues long. The CDR3 nucleotides are TGTGCCAGCAGCGGTAGACACAGCCTTAATTCACCCCTCCACTTT. This encodes CASSGRHSLNSPLHF. Combining the CDR3 with reference TRBV11-3 and TRBJ1-6 gives the whole variable domain EAGVVQSPRYKIIEKKQPVAFWCNPISGHNTLYWYLQNLGQGPELLIRYENEEAVDDSQLPKDRFSAERLKGVDSTLKIQPAELGDSAVYLCASSGRHSLNSPLHFGNGTRLTVT.

In its sample, this clonotype was seen many times. V usage is TRBV12-3 or TRBV12-4 and J usage is TRBJ1-2; D unclear. The CDR3 is 12 residues long. The V and J ends lost 3 bases and 8 bases respectively, with 10 bases between them. This CDR3 is CASSFEAVGYTF. The CDR3 DNA sequence: TGTGCCAGCAGTTTTGAAGCCGTAGGCTACACCTTC.

In this sample, this clonotype turned up many times. The chain is built from TRBV5-4 and TRBJ2-3, with 12 bases lining up with TRBD2. Germline assignment: CDR1 SGHNT and CDR2 YYREEE (reference sequence). The CDR3 extends over 16 amino acids. The junction had 3 bases not matched to a gene; V was cut back by 2 bases and J by 2 bases. The CDR3 nucleotides read TGTGCCAGCAGCTTTCCTAGCGGGGGGGTCACAGATACGCAGTATTTT. The encoded protein is CASSFPSGGVTDTQYF.

This clonotype was counted between two and nine times. CDR3 in DNA: TGTGCCAGCAGCTTAACTCCAGCGGGAGGATTCAATGAGCAGTTCTTC. Translated, it gives CASSLTPAGGFNEQFF. This rearrangement joins TRBV7-3 to TRBJ2-1; 9 nucleotides match TRBD2. Germline CDR1 reads SGHTA; CDR2 reads FQGTGA. J lost 6 bases, V lost 0 bases, and 6 bases had no gene match. The CDR3 is made up of 16 amino acids.

This clonotype came up many times. The chain links TRBV20-1 to TRBJ2-3; D may be TRBD1 (6 bases). Trimming removed 3 bases from V and 7 bases from J, with 17 bases in between. The V gene's germline CDR1 is DFQATT and CDR2 SNEGSKA (reference sequence). The CDR3 loop spans 14 amino acids. The CDR3 reads CSASGQLGAHTQYF. CDR3 sequence (DNA): TGCAGTGCTAGCGGTCAGTTGGGGGCTCATACGCAGTATTTT.

V and J are TRBV4-3 and TRBJ1-2; no reliable D call. Germline lookup yields CDR1 LGHNA and CDR2 YSLEER. This CDR3 region has 13 residues. The V gene lost 5 bases and the J gene lost 6 bases, with 13 bases spanning the gap. The CDR3 DNA is TGCGCCAGCAGCGCAAGGGTAGTAGATGGCTACACCTTC. It translates to CASSARVVDGYTF.

This clonotype was counted many times. This chain connects TRBV6-4 to TRBJ2-1, with 10 bases matching TRBD1. Germline CDR1 MRHNA, CDR2 SNTAGT. Unmatched junction bases numbered 4, after V lost 1 base and J lost 7 bases. The CDR3 totals 15 residues. In DNA, the CDR3 is TGTGCCAGCAGTGACTGGGACAGGGGTAGGAATGAGCAGTTCTTC. Protein sequence: CASSDWDRGRNEQFF.

The chain recombines TRBV7-3 with TRBJ2-2, with TRBD2 as a possible D gene (5 bases). Germline CDR1 and CDR2: SGHTA and FQGTGA. The CDR3 is 15 amino acids. Trimming pared 5 bases from V and 6 bases from J, leaving 16 bases between. The CDR3 bases are TGTGCCAGCAGCCCGGTCGTGGGAGACGCCGGGGAGCTGTTTTTT. Translating gives CASSPVVGDAGELFF.

This clonotype was recorded at least ten times. The chain combines TRBV7-8 with TRBJ2-2; 10 bases map to TRBD1. This CDR3 comprises 17 residues. The V and J ends lost 5 bases and 4 bases, in that order; junction bases with no gene match: 10. Germline CDR1 and CDR2: SGHVS and FQNEAQ. CDR3 amino acids: CASSTRPGQGSTGELFF. CDR3 DNA sequence: TGTGCCAGCAGCACCCGACCGGGACAGGGGAGCACCGGGGAGCTGTTTTTT.

At least ten counts were recorded for this clonotype. The rearrangement uses TRBV5-1 and TRBJ2-7; 8 bases are a match to TRBD2. J was trimmed by 2 bases and V by 0 bases; bases with no gene match: 13. Germline values: CDR1 SGHRS, CDR2 YFSETQ. The CDR3 has 18 amino acids. CDR3 nucleotides: TGCGCCAGCAGCTTGGCCGGGACTAGTCAGGTGGGAACCTACGAGCAGTACTTC. Translated, it gives CASSLAGTSQVGTYEQYF.

This clonotype has a count of ten or more. This sequence joins TRBV20-1 and TRBJ2-5, with TRBD2 as a possible D gene (5 bases). Germline assignment: CDR1 DFQATT and CDR2 SNEGSKA (reference sequence). The CDR3 sequence is 15 residues long. V shed 4 bases and J shed 0 bases, with 15 bases lying between them. The CDR3 is CSANAPSGDQETQYF. The CDR3 bases are TGCAGTGCTAATGCGCCCAGCGGCGACCAAGAGACCCAGTACTTC.

There are many counts of this clonotype. The chain joins TRBV7-6 to TRBJ1-1; 10 bases match TRBD1. CDR3 length equals 14 residues. The germline CDR1 and CDR2 sequences are SGHVS and FNYEAQ. Trimming removed 5 bases from V and 6 bases from J; junction bases left unmatched: 6. CDR3 sequence (DNA): TGTGCCAGCAGCGTCGGGACAGGGGTCGCTGAAGCTTTCTTT. As protein: CASSVGTGVAEAFF.

This clonotype was counted at least ten times. The V gene is TRBV12-3 or TRBV12-4, the J gene TRBJ1-1; perhaps TRBD1 as D (6 bases). The CDR3 contains 18 residues. V lost 6 bases, J lost 3 bases, and 26 bases lay in between. In DNA, the CDR3 is TGTGCCAGCAGATCGTATAGGTTGGGACACCGGGAAGACACTGAAGCTTTCTTT. It is translated as CASRSYRLGHREDTEAFF.

V gene TRBV10-3 combines with J gene TRBJ1-1; D uncertain. The CDR3 length is 12 residues. V lost 10 bases and J lost 4, with 13 bases in between. Germline V gene sequence: CDR1 ENHRY, CDR2 SYGVKD. The CDR3 spells CASRAGPTEAFF. CDR3 in DNA: TGTGCCAGTAGGGCAGGCCCCACTGAAGCTTTCTTT.

This clonotype showed up just a few times. The rearrangement joins TRBV19 to TRBJ1-1; the D gene is possibly TRBD1 (6 bases). V shed 8 bases and J shed 6 bases, with 19 bases lying between them. Looked up from germline, CDR1 is LNHDA and CDR2 is SQIVND (reference sequence). This CDR3 is 14 amino acids long. The CDR3 region is CASSLFYRAPEAFF. CDR3 coding DNA: TGTGCCAGTTCCCTTTTTTACAGGGCGCCTGAAGCTTTCTTT.

This clonotype turned up a few times. The chain has TRBV15 and TRBJ2-2; weak D call: TRBD2 (5 bases). Germline CDR1 and CDR2: LNHNV and YYDKDF (reference sequence). The germline V and J ends were trimmed by 1 base and 1 base, with 10 bases remaining between them. The CDR3 extends over 16 amino acids. The CDR3 region has the DNA TGTGCCACCAGCAGAGCCCCTGGACTGAACACCGGGGAGCTGTTTTTT. Amino acids: CATSRAPGLNTGELFF.

Ten or more counts support this clonotype. The chain uses TRBV14 and TRBJ2-6; 8 bases fit TRBD1. The V segment lost 3 bases and the J segment 0 bases; nucleotides outside the gene matches: 10. This CDR3 contains 19 residues. Germline CDR1 reads SGHDN; CDR2 reads FVKESK. The CDR3, as DNA: TGTGCCAGCAGCCACTATACCGGGACAGGCCTCTCTGGGGCCAACGTCCTGACTTTC. It encodes CASSHYTGTGLSGANVLTF.

The chain couples TRBV20-1 to TRBJ1-1, with D possibly being TRBD1 (5 bases). Germline V gene sequence: CDR1 DFQATT, CDR2 SNEGSKA (reference sequence). The CDR3 length is 16 residues. Trimming removed 0 bases at V and 3 bases at J, with 17 bases between. CDR3 nucleotides: TGCAGTGCTAGAGATGAGGCAGGGTCGTTGGACACTGAAGCTTTCTTT. Protein: CSARDEAGSLDTEAFF.

This clonotype was seen many times. The V call is TRBV18, the J call TRBJ2-7; 9 nucleotides align to TRBD1. CDR3 length: 15 amino acids. CDR1 is KGHSH and CDR2 is LQKENI in the germline V gene. Trimming cost V 5 bases and J 5 bases; bases outside gene matches: 10. The DNA of the CDR3 is TGTGCCAGCTCATCAGGGACAGGGAGTTCGAACGAGCAGTACTTC. Translating gives CASSSGTGSSNEQYF.

This clonotype was seen ten or more times. This chain joins TRBV9 and TRBJ2-7, with TRBD1 matching over 8 bases. V was clipped by 4 bases and J by 0 bases; unmatched bases: 6. CDR3 size: 15 residues. CDR1 and CDR2 (germline): SGDLS, YYNGEE. This CDR3 is CASSQTGDFSYEQYF. CDR3 DNA sequence: TGTGCCAGCAGCCAGACAGGGGACTTCTCCTACGAGCAGTACTTC.